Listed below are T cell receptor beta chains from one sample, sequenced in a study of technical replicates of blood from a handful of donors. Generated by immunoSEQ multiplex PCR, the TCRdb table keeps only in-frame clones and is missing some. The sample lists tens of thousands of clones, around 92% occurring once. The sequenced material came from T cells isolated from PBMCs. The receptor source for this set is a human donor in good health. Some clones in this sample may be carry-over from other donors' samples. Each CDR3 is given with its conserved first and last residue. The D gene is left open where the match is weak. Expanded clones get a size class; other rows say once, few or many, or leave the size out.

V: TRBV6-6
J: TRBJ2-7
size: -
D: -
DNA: TGTGCCAGCAGTTACTCCCAGTCGGGCTACGAGCAGTACTTC
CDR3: CASSYSQSGYEQYF

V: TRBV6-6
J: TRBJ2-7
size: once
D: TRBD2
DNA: TGTGCCAGCAGTTACTCTCCTAGCGGGTCAACCTACGAGCAGTACTTC
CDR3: CASSYSPSGSTYEQYF

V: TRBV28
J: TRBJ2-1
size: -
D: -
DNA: TGTGCCAGCCTTTCCCCCGCGATTTCCCACAATGAGCAGTTCTTC
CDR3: CASLSPAISHNEQFF

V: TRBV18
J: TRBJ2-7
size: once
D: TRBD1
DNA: TGTGCCAGCTCACCACCGGGGACAGGTACCCACGAGCAGTACTTC
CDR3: CASSPPGTGTHEQYF

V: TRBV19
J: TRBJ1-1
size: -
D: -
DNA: TGTGCCAGTAGTCGCGGCAGGGGGAACACTGAAGCTTTCTTT
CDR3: CASSRGRGNTEAFF

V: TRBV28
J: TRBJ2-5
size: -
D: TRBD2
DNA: TGTGCCAGCAGTTTTTCGGGTCCCCGGGAGGTTCAAGAGACCCAGTACTTC
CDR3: CASSFSGPREVQETQYF

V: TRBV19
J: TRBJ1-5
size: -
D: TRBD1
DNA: TGTGCCAGTAGTATATGGGACAGGGGAGATCAGCCCCAGCATTTT
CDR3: CASSIWDRGDQPQHF

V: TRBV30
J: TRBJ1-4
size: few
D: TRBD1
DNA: TGTGCCTGGAAGAACGGACAGGGGAAACATGAAAAACTGTTTTTT
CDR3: CAWKNGQGKHEKLFF

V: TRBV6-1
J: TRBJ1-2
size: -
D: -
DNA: TGTGCCAGCAGTGAAGAAGGGGGGGAAGACTATGGCTACACCTTC
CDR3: CASSEEGGEDYGYTF

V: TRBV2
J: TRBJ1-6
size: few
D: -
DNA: TGTGCCAGCATCCCCGACACTTTTAATTCACCCCTCCACTTT
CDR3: CASIPDTFNSPLHF

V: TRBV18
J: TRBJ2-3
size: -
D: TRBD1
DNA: TGTGCCAGCTCAAAGGGCCGACCCACAGGGGAGAGCACAGATACGCAGTATTTT
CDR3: CASSKGRPTGESTDTQYF

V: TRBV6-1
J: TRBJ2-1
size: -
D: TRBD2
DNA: TGTGCCAGCAGTACGGGAGGGTCCTACAATGAGCAGTTCTTC
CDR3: CASSTGGSYNEQFF

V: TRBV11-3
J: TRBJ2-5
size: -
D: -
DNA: TGTGCCAGCAGCCAGACAGGTGGAGAGACCCAGTACTTC
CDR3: CASSQTGGETQYF

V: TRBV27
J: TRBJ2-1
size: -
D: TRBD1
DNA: TGTGCCAGCAGTTCCCGGGACAGAAGCTCCTACAATGAGCAGTTCTTC
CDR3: CASSSRDRSSYNEQFF

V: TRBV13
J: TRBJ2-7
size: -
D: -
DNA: TGTGCCAGCAGCTCGACAGGAAAAGCCTACGAGCAGTACTTC
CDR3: CASSSTGKAYEQYF

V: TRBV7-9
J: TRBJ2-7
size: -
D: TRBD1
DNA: TGTGCCAGCAGCCGGACAGGGACCGAGCAGTACTTC
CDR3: CASSRTGTEQYF

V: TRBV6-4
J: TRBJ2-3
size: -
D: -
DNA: TGTGCCAGCAGTGCATCAGGCACAGATACGCAGTATTTT
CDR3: CASSASGTDTQYF

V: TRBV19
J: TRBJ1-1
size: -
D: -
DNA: TGTGCCAGTAGTATCCAGAACATGAACACTGAAGCTTTCTTT
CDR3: CASSIQNMNTEAFF

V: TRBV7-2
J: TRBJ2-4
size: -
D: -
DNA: TGTGCCAGCAGCTTAGGGGGGCCCAAAAACATTCAGTACTTC
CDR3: CASSLGGPKNIQYF

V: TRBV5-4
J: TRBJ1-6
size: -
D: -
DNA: TGTGCCAGCAGCTTGGGTGGGGGCGTCGTTTCACCCCTCCACTTT
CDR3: CASSLGGGVVSPLHF

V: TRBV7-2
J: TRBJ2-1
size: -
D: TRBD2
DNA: TGTGCCAGCAGCTACCGGGGGGCTAGCGGGAGCGGTGAGCAGTTCTTC
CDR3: CASSYRGASGSGEQFF

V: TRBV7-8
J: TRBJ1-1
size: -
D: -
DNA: TGTGCCAGCAGCTTAGTTTGGGGCGCGAACACTGAAGCTTTCTTT
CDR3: CASSLVWGANTEAFF

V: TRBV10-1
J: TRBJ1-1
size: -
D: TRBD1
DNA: TGCGCCAGCAGCAAGGAAGGACAGGGGACTGAAGCTTTCTTT
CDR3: CASSKEGQGTEAFF

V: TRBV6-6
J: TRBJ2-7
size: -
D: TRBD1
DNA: TGTGCCAGCAGTTCCAGGGGGCGCCGCGAGCAGTACTTC
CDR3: CASSSRGRREQYF

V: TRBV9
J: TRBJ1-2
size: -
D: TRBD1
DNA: TGTGCCAGCAGCGTGGACAGGAACTATGGCTACACCTTC
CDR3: CASSVDRNYGYTF

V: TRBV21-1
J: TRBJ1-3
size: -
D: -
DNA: TGTGCCAGCAGCAAAGATACAGGGCCGAGCGGAAACACCATATATTTT
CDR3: CASSKDTGPSGNTIYF

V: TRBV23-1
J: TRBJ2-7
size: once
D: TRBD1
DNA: TGCGCCAGCAGTCATCAGACAGGGGCGCCTTACGAGCAGTACTTC
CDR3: CASSHQTGAPYEQYF

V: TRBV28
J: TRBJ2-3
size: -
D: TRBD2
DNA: TGTGCCAGCAGCGAACCGGGACTAGCGGGGGGAGATACGCAGTATTTT
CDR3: CASSEPGLAGGDTQYF

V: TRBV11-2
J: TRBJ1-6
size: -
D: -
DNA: TGTGCCAGCAGCTTATACAAATTGGGAGGGATTAATTCACCCCTCCACTTT
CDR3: CASSLYKLGGINSPLHF

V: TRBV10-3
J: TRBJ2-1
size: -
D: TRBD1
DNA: TGTGCCATCGCAAAGGGGGACAGAAGCTCCTACAATGAGCAGTTCTTC
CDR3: CAIAKGDRSSYNEQFF

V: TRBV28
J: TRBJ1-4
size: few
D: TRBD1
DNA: TGTGCCAGCAGTTCAGGGGGCGCTAATGAAAAACTGTTTTTT
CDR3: CASSSGGANEKLFF

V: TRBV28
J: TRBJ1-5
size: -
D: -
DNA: TGTGCCAGCAGTTTCGGGGGCAATCAGCCCCAGCATTTT
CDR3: CASSFGGNQPQHF

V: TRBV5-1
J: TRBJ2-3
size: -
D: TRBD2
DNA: TGCGCCAGCAGGACTAGCGGCCGCACAGATACGCAGTATTTT
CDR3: CASRTSGRTDTQYF

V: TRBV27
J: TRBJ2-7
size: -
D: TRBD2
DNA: TGTGCCAGCAGTTCTAGCGGGAGGGGAAGACACGAGCAGTACTTC
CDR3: CASSSSGRGRHEQYF

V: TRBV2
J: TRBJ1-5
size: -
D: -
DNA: TGTGCCAGCAGCGGCAAAATTACAGGGAGAAAACAGCCCCAGCATTTT
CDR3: CASSGKITGRKQPQHF

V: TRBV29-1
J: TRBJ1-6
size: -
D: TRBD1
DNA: TGCAGCGTACAGGGGGCAGATAATTCACCCCTCCACTTT
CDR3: CSVQGADNSPLHF

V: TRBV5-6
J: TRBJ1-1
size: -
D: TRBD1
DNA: TGTGCCAGCAGCTCCTCAACAGGGGCTAACACTGAAGCTTTCTTT
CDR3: CASSSSTGANTEAFF

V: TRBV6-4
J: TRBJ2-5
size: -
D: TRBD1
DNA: TGTGCCAGCAGTGAGGGGACAGGGGGGTCCCAGTACTTC
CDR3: CASSEGTGGSQYF

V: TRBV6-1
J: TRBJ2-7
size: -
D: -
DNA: TGTGCCAGCAGTGAAGTGCCGCGTGGAGGCGAGCAGTACTTC
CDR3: CASSEVPRGGEQYF

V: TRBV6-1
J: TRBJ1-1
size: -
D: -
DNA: TGTGCCAGCAGGTCCAGGGTTAACACTGAAGCTTTCTTT
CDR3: CASRSRVNTEAFF

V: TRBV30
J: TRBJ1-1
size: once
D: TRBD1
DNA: TGTGCCGGTGACAGGGGCGGGACTGAAGCTTTCTTT
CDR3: CAGDRGGTEAFF

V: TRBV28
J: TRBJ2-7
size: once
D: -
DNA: TGTGCCAGCAGGGCACAAGGCAGGAACCCCTACGAGCAGTACTTC
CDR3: CASRAQGRNPYEQYF

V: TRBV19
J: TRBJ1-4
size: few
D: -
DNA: TGTGCCAGTAGTATATCCAGTAATGAAAAACTGTTTTTT
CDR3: CASSISSNEKLFF

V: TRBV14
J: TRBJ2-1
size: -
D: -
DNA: TGTGCCAGCAGCCAAGTTACGGAGGAGCAGTTCTTC
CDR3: CASSQVTEEQFF

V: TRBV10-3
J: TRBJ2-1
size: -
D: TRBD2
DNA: TGTGCCATCAGTGAGCCGACTGTGGGTCTAGCGGGAGGCTATGAGCAGTTCTTC
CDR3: CAISEPTVGLAGGYEQFF

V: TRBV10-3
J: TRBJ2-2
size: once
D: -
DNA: TGTGCCATCAGTGCCGACAGGAGCACCGGGGAGCTGTTTTTT
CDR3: CAISADRSTGELFF

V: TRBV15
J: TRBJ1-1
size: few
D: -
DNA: TGTGCCACCGGATTATCGCAGGGTCGGACTGAAGCTTTCTTT
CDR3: CATGLSQGRTEAFF

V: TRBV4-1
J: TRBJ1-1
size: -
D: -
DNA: TGCGCCAGCAGCCATGTACTACAGGAGGGGAACACTGAAGCTTTCTTT
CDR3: CASSHVLQEGNTEAFF

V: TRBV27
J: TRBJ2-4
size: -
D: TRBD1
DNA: TGTGCCAGCAGCCCCCGCCCCGGGACAGAAGAAAACATTCAGTACTTC
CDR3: CASSPRPGTEENIQYF

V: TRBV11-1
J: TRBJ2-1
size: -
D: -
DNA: TGTGCCAGCAGCTTGACTTCGCTCTCCTACAATGAGCAGTTCTTC
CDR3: CASSLTSLSYNEQFF

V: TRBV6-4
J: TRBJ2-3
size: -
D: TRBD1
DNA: TGTGCCAGCAGTGACCAGGGGGGCACAGATACGCAGTATTTT
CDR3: CASSDQGGTDTQYF

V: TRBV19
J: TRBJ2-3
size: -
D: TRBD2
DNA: TGTGCCAGTAGTCCGACCGGGACTAGCGGGAGAGGAACAGATACGCAGTATTTT
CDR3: CASSPTGTSGRGTDTQYF

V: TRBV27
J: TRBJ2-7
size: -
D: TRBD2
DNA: TGTGCCAGCAGTTTAATAGCGGGAGGGGGGGAGCAGTACTTC
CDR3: CASSLIAGGGEQYF